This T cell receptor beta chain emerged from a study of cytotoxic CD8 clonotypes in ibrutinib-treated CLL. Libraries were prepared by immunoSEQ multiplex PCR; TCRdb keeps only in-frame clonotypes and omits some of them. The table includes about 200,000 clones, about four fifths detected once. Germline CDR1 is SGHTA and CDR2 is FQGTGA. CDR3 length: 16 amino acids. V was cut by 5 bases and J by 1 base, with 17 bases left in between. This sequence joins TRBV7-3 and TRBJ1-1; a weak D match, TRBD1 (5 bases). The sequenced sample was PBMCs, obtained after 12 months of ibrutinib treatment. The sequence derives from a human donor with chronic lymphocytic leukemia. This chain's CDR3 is CASSPYNTGGNTEAFF. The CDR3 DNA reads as TGTGCCAGCAGCCCTTACAATACTGGGGGGAACACTGAAGCTTTCTTT.